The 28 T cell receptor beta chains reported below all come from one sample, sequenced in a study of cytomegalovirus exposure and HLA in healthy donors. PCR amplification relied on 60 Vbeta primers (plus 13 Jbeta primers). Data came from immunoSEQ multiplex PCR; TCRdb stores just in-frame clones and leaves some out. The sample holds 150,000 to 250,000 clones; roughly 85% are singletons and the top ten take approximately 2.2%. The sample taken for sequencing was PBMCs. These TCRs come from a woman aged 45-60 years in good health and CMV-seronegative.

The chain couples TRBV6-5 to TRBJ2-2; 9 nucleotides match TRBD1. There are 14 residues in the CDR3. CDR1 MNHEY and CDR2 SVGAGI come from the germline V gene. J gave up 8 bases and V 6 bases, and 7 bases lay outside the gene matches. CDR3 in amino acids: CASSVNRGRGELFF. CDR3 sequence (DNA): TGTGCCAGCAGCGTAAACAGGGGGCGAGGGGAGCTGTTTTTT.

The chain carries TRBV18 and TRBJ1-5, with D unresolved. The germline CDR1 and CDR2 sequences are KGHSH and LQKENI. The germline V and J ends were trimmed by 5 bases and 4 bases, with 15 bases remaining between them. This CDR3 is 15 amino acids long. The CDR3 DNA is TGTGCCAGCTCATCGTCCGCAGGCACAAATCAGCCCCAGCATTTT. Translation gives CASSSSAGTNQPQHF.

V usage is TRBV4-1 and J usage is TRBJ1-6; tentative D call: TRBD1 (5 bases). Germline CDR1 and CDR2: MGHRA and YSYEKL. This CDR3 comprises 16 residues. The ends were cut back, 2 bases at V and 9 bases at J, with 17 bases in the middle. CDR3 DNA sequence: TGCGCCAGCAGCCAAACGGTCCCGCCGGGGGTTTCACCCCTCCACTTT. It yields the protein CASSQTVPPGVSPLHF.

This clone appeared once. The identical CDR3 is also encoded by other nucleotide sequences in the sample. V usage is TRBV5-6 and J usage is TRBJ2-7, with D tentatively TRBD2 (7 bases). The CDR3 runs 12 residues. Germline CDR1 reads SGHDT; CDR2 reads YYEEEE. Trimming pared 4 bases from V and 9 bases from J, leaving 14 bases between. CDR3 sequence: CASSPGGLRQYF. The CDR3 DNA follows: TGTGCCAGCAGCCCCGGGGGGCTGAGGCAGTACTTC.

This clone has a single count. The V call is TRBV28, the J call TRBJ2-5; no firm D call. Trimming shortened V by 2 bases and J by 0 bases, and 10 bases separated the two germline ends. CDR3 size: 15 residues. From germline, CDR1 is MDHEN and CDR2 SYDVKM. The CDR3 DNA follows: TGTGCCAGCAGTTTAAGCTCCCCCAACCAAGAGACCCAGTACTTC. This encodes CASSLSSPNQETQYF.

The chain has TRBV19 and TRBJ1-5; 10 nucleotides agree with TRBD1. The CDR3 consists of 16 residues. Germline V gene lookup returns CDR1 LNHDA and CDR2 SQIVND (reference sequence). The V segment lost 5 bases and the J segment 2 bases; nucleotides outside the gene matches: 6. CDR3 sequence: CASSGWGTGGNQPQHF. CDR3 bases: TGTGCCAGTAGTGGATGGGGGACAGGGGGCAATCAGCCCCAGCATTTT.

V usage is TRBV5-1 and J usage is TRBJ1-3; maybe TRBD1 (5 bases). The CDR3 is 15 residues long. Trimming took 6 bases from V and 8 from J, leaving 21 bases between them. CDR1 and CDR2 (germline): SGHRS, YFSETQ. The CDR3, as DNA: TGCGCCAGCAAAATGGGGGGTTCTGTATTAGACACCATATATTTT. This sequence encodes CASKMGGSVLDTIYF.

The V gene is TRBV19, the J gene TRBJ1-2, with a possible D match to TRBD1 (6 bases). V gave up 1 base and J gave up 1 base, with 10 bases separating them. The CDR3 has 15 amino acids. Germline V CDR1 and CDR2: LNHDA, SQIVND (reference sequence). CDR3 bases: TGTGCCAGTAGTATAGCACAGGGAGTTAACTATGGCTACACCTTC. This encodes CASSIAQGVNYGYTF.

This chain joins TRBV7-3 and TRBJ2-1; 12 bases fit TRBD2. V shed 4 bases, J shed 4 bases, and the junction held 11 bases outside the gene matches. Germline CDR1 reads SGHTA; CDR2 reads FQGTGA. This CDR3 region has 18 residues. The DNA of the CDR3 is TGTGCCAGCAGCTCCCCCGGCGCTAGCGGGAGGGGTTACAATGAGCAGTTCTTC. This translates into CASSSPGASGRGYNEQFF.

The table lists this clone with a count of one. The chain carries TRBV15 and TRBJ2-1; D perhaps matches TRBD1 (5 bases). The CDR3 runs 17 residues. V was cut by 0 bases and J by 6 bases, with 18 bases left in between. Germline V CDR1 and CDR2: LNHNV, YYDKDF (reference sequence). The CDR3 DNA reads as TGTGCCACCAGCAGAGATAAAGGGGCAGGGCTTGGCAATGAGCAGTTCTTC. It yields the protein CATSRDKGAGLGNEQFF.

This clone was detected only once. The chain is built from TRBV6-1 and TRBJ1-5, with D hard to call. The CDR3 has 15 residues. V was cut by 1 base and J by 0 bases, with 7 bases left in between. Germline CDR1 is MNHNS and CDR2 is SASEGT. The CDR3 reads CASSEDRPSNQPQHF. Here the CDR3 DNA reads TGTGCCAGCAGTGAAGACAGACCTAGCAATCAGCCCCAGCATTTT.

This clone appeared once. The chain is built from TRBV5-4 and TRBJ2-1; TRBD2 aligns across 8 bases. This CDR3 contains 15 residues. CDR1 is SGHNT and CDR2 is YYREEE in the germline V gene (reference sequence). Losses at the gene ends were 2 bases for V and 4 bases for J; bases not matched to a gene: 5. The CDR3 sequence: CASSFRTSPYNEQFF. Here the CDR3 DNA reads TGTGCCAGCAGCTTCAGGACTAGCCCGTACAATGAGCAGTTCTTC. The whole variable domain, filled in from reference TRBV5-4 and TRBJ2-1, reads ETGVTQSPTHLIKTRGQQVTLRCSSQSGHNTVSWYQQALGQGPQFIFQYYREEENGRGNFPPRFSGLQFPNYSSELNVNALELDDSALYLCASSFRTSPYNEQFFGPGTRLTVL.

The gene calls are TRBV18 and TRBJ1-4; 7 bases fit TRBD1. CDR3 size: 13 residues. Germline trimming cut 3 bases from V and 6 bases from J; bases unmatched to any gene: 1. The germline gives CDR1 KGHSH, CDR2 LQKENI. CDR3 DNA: TGTGCCAGCTCACCCAGGGGGGATGAAAAACTGTTTTTT. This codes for CASSPRGDEKLFF.

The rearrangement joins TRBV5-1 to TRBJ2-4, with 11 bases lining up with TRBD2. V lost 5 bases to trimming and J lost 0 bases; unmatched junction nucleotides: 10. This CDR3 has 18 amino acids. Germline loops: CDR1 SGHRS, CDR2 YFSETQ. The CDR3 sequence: CASSPGTSGIKAKNIQYF. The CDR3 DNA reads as TGCGCCAGCAGTCCGGGGACTAGCGGAATTAAAGCCAAAAACATTCAGTACTTC.

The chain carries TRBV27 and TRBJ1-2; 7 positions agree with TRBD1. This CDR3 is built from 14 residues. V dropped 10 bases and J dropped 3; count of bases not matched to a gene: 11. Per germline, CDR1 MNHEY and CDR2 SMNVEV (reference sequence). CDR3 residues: CATGRGRVDYGYTF. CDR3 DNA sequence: TGTGCCACCGGTAGGGGGCGCGTAGACTATGGCTACACCTTC.

Written as DNA, the CDR3 is TGTGCCAGCAGCCGGGACAGGGACGAGACCCAGTACTTC. Residues: CASSRDRDETQYF. V usage is TRBV11-2 and J usage is TRBJ2-5; 9 nucleotides match TRBD1. The V segment lost 5 bases and the J segment 5 bases; nucleotides outside the gene matches: 3. This CDR3 is 13 amino acids long. The germline gives CDR1 SGHAT, CDR2 FQNNGV.

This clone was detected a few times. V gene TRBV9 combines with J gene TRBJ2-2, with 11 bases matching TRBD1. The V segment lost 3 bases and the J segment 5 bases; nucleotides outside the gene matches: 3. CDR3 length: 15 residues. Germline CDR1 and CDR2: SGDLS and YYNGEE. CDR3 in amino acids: CASSEDRGHTGELFF. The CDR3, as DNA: TGTGCCAGCAGCGAGGACAGGGGGCATACCGGGGAGCTGTTTTTT.

The CDR3 is CASTTTGTGHTGELFF. In DNA, the CDR3 is TGTGCCAGCACCACGACCGGGACAGGACACACCGGGGAGCTGTTTTTT. The chain has TRBV28 and TRBJ2-2; 8 positions agree with TRBD1. Germline trimming cut 7 bases from V and 3 bases from J; bases unmatched to any gene: 10. The CDR3 consists of 16 residues. Germline values: CDR1 MDHEN, CDR2 SYDVKM. Complete variable domain (other parts from reference TRBV28 and TRBJ2-2): DVKVTQSSRYLVKRTGEKVFLECVQDMDHENMFWYRQDPGLGLRLIYFSYDVKMKEKGDIPEGYSVSREKKERFSLILESASTNQTSMYLCASTTTGTGHTGELFFGEGSRLTVL.

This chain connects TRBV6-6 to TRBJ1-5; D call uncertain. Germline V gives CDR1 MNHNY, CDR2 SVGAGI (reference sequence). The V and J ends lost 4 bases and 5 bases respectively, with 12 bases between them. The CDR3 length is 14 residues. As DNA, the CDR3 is TGTGCCAGCAGTTCTGGGCAGATATATCAGCCCCAGCATTTT. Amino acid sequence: CASSSGQIYQPQHF.

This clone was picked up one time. CDR3 amino acids: CASSQDHSNQETQYF. CDR3 bases: TGCGCCAGCAGCCAAGACCACTCTAACCAAGAGACCCAGTACTTC. This chain links TRBV4-1 with TRBJ2-5; D is unresolved. This CDR3 has 15 amino acids. The V end was cut by 0 bases, the J end by 0 bases, with 8 bases between. Germline V CDR1 and CDR2: MGHRA, YSYEKL.

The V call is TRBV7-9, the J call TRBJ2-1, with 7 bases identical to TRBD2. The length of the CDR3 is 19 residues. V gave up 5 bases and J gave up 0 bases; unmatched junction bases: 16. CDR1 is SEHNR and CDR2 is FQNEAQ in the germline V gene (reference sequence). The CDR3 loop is CASSPLSGGPGGSYNEQFF. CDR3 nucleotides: TGTGCCAGCAGCCCTCTATCGGGAGGCCCGGGGGGCTCCTACAATGAGCAGTTCTTC.

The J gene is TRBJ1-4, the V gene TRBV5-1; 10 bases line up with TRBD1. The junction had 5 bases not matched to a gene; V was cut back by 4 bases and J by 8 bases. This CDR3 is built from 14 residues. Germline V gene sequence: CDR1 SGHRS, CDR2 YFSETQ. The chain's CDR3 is CASSPGTGVEKLFF. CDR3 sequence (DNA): TGCGCCAGCAGCCCCGGGACAGGGGTCGAAAAACTGTTTTTT.

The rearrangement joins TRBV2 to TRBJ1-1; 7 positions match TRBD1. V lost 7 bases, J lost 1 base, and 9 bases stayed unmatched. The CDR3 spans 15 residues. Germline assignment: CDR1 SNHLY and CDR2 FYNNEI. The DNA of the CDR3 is TGTGCCAGCACCTTGGAGGGGGCACCGAACACTGAAGCTTTCTTT. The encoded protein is CASTLEGAPNTEAFF.

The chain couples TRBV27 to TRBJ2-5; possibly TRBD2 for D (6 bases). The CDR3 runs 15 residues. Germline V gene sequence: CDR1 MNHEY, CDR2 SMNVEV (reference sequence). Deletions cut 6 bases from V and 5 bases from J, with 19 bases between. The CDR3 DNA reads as TGTGCCAGCAGAATTCGGGACTGGCCCTTGGAGACCCAGTACTTC. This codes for CASRIRDWPLETQYF.

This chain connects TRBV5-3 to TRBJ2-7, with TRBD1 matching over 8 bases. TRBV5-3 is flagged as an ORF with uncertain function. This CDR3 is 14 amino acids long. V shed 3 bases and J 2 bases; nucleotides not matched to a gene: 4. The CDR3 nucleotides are TGTGCCAGAAGCTCGGACAGGGTCCCCTACGAGCAGTACTTC. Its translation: CARSSDRVPYEQYF.

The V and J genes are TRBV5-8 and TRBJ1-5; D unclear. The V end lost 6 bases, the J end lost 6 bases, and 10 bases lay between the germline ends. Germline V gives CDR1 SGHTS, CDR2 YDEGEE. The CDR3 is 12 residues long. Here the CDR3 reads CASTPLSQPQHF. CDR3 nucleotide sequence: TGTGCCAGCACCCCACTTAGTCAGCCCCAGCATTTT.

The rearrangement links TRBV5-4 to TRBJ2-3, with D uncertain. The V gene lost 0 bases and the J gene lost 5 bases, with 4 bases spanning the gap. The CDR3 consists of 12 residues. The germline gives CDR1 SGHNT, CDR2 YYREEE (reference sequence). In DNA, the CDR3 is TGTGCCAGCAGCTTGGGAGGAGATACGCAGTATTTT. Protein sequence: CASSLGGDTQYF.

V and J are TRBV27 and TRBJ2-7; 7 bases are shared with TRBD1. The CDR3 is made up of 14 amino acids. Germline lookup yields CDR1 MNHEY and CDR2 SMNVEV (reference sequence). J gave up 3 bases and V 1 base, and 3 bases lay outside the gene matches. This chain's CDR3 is CASSLFRDSYEQYF. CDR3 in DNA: TGTGCCAGCAGTTTATTTAGGGACAGCTACGAGCAGTACTTC.